This T cell receptor beta chain was sequenced during a study of T cells in localized non-small cell lung cancer. This clone was found a few times. Repertoires were generated with immunoSEQ multiplex PCR, while TCRdb's copy carries only in-frame clones and drops some. The sample records about 43,000 clones, more than 85% being singletons. The CDR3 has 16 residues. Per the germline V gene, CDR1 is SGHDT and CDR2 is YYEEEE. Trimming took 4 bases from V and 1 from J; bases not matched to a gene: 5. This receptor was taken from a woman between 35 and 70 years old with stage II lung adenocarcinoma. The genes are TRBV5-6 and TRBJ2-3, with 11 bases aligning to TRBD2. The sample in question was PBMCs, obtained before any cancer treatment. This CDR3 reads CASSHSGGARTDTQYF. CDR3 nucleotide sequence: TGTGCCAGCAGCCATAGCGGGGGGGCACGCACAGATACGCAGTATTTT.